This paragraph covers one T cell receptor (beta chain) sequence. Its antigen is undetermined. This specimen comes from a study of T cell responses to AZD1222 COVID-19 vaccine. About the study: Second-dose timings of about 4 or about 12 weeks were pooled. Findings and limits, study-wide: Baseline seropositives among AZD1222 recipients totaled only 5 to 7. When two AZD1222 doses had been given, Spike-specific TCR breadth and depth rose.

TCRdb's table, derived via immunoSEQ multiplex PCR, lists solely in-frame clones and lacks some. The sample includes about 67,000 clones, approximately 80% of them seen just once. CDR1 is KGHSH and CDR2 is LQKENI in the germline V gene. The CDR3 consists of 16 residues. Trimming cost V 2 bases and J 4 bases; bases outside gene matches: 8. The sequence derives from an adult in good health. The rearrangement uses TRBV18 and TRBJ2-7, with 10 bases that match TRBD2. Here the sequenced sample was peripheral blood, taken on day 0 of AZD1222 vaccination. The CDR3 region is CASSPNGLAAIYEQYF. The CDR3 DNA reads as TGTGCCAGCTCACCAAACGGACTAGCGGCCATATACGAGCAGTACTTC. Full variable domain (rest looked up from reference TRBV18 and TRBJ2-7): NAGVMQNPRHLVRRRGQEARLRCSPMKGHSHVYWYRQLPEEGLKFMVYLQKENIIDESGMPKERFSAEFPKEGPSILRIQQVVRGDSAAYFCASSPNGLAAIYEQYFGPGTRLTVT.